The present entry profiles one T cell receptor beta chain with its context. Its antigen is unknown. The CDR3 sequence is 16 residues long. Germline V lookup: CDR1 KGHSH, CDR2 LQKENI. V lost 3 bases and J 8 bases, leaving 22 bases between the germline ends. The method was immunoSEQ multiplex PCR; TCRdb's version includes in-frame clones alone and lacks a portion of them. The table shows 100,000 to 150,000 clones, with 91% occurring only once. The data derive from a study of T cell responses to AZD1222 COVID-19 vaccine. Study observations and caveats: The reported proportion of spike-specific TCRs targeting unmutated variant regions was nearly half. Two doses of AZD1222 preceded a rise in Spike-specific TCR breadth and depth.

The material was peripheral blood, obtained 28 days after the second AZD1222 dose. The TCR sequence derives from an adult who received the AZD1222 COVID-19 vaccine. This rearrangement joins TRBV18 to TRBJ1-2, with D possibly TRBD1 on 5 matching bases. This CDR3 is CASSPVMAGPSGGYTF. The CDR3 DNA reads TGTGCCAGCTCACCGGTCATGGCAGGGCCATCGGGAGGCTACACCTTC.